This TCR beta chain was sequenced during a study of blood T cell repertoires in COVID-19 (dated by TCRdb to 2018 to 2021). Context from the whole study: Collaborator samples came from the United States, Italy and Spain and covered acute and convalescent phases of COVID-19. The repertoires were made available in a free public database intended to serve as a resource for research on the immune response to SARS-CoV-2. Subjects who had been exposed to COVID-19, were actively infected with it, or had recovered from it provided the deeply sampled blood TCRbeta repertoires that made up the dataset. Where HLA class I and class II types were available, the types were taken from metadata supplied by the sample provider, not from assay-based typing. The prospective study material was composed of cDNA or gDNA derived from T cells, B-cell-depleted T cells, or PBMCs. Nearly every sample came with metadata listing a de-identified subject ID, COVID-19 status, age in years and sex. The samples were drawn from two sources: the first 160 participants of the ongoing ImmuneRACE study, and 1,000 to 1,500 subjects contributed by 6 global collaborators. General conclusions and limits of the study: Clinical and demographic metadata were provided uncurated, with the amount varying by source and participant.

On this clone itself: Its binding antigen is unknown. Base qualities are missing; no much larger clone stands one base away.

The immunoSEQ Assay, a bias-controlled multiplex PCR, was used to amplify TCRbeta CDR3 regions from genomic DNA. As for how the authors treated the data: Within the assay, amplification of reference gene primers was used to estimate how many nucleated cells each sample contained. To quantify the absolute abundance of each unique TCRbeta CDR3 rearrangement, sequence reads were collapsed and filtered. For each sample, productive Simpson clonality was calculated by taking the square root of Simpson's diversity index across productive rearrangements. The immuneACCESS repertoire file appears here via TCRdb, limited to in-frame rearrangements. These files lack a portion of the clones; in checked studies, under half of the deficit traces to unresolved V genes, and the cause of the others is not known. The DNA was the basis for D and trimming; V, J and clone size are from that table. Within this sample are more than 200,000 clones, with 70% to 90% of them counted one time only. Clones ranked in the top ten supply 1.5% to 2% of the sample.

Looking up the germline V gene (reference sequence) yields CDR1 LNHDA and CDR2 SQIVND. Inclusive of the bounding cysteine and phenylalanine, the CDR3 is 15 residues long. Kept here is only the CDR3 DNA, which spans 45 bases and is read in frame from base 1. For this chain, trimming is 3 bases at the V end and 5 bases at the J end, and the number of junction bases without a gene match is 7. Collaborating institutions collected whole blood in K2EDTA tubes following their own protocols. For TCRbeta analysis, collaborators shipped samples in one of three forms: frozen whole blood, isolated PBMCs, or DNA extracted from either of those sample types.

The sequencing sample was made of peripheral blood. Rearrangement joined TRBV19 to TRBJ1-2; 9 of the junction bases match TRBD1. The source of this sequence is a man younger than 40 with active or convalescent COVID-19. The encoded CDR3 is CASSIQPGTGYGYTF. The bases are TGTGCCAGTAGTATTCAACCCGGGACAGGGTATGGCTACACCTTC.